A selection of T cell receptor beta chains follows, all from one sample in a study of identical twins. One entry per CDR3 protein results from TCRdb running MiXCR on the 5' RACE reads. The table lists 450,000 or so distinct CDR3 sequences, around 24% of them singletons, with 2.9% in the top ten. This sample also appeared in a second study, on T cells expressing NK-cell markers.

The sample comprised CD4+ T cells sorted from blood. The receptors shown here come from a woman aged 18 to 35 in good health. Each CDR3 is given with its conserved first and last residue. The order of the fields is D gene, V gene, clone size, J gene, CDR3 DNA, CDR3 protein. A D gene is named only where the DNA matches it firmly. The size field is filled for only some rows; it gives once, few, many or a size class.

-	TRBV12-3/TRBV12-4	few	TRBJ1-2	TGTGCCAGCAGTTTGAAGGGATCGAACGGCTACACCTTC	CASSLKGSNGYTF
TRBD1	TRBV29-1	few	TRBJ2-1	TGCAGCGTTCGGACAGGGGCTTTTCTGTTCTTC	CSVRTGAFLFF
TRBD2	TRBV29-1	-	TRBJ2-7	TGCAGCGTTGAGAAGAGCGGGGGGAACGAGCAGTACTTC	CSVEKSGGNEQYF
-	TRBV20-1	-	TRBJ1-3	TGCAGTGCTAGAGTAGGGCGCGGAAACACCATATATTTT	CSARVGRGNTIYF
-	TRBV6-5	-	TRBJ2-3	TGTGCCAGCAGTTACTCGGGGCCGGGAACAGATACGCAGTATTTT	CASSYSGPGTDTQYF
TRBD2	TRBV10-3	-	TRBJ2-1	TGTGCCATCAGTGATGGCCTGACTAGCGGAGTCAATGAGCAGTTCTTC	CAISDGLTSGVNEQFF
-	TRBV10-3	-	TRBJ2-7	TGTGCCATCAGCACTAGCTTATTCTACGAGCAGTACTTC	CAISTSLFYEQYF
-	TRBV10-3	-	TRBJ2-1	TGTGCCATGGGGGGCTGGCGGGATGAGCAGTTCTTC	CAMGGWRDEQFF
TRBD2	TRBV6-1	few	TRBJ2-1	TGTGCCACCGAGAGGGCACTAGCGGGGGGGCCTAATGAGCAGTTCTTC	CATERALAGGPNEQFF
TRBD1	TRBV12-3/TRBV12-4	-	TRBJ2-1	TGTGCCAGCAGTCGGACAGGGGGCGATGAGCAGTTCTTC	CASSRTGGDEQFF
-	TRBV27	few	TRBJ2-7	TGTGCCAGCAGTTTAGCCCCCGGACAGCGCCCTTACGAGCAGTACTTC	CASSLAPGQRPYEQYF
TRBD2	TRBV12-5	-	TRBJ2-7	TGTGCTAGTGGTTCCTTAGCGGGTGGTGCCTACGAGCAGTACTTC	CASGSLAGGAYEQYF
-	TRBV10-3	few	TRBJ2-3	TGTGCCATCTCAGGAGGACCCCCAGATACGCAGTATTTT	CAISGGPPDTQYF
TRBD2	TRBV20-1	-	TRBJ2-1	TGCAGTGCGGGTCCTTCGGGGGGGGCCAATGAGCAGTTCTTC	CSAGPSGGANEQFF
-	TRBV21-1	few	TRBJ2-1	TGTGCCAGCAGCAATTTGTTTCAGGGACTAGGGGACAATGAGCAGTTCTTC	CASSNLFQGLGDNEQFF
-	TRBV20-1	few	TRBJ2-3	TGCAGTGCTAGCGGCGGAGTCCCCACAGATACGCAGTATTTT	CSASGGVPTDTQYF
TRBD2	TRBV7-2	-	TRBJ2-5	TGTGCCAGCGCAGGACTAGCGGGAGCGGTTGGGGAGACCCAGTACTTC	CASAGLAGAVGETQYF
-	TRBV6-5	few	TRBJ2-1	TGTGCCAGCAGTTACGACGGGAGTGCCTACAATGAGCAGTTCTTC	CASSYDGSAYNEQFF
TRBD1	TRBV19	-	TRBJ2-7	TGTGCCAGTACAGAGGACAGGGGCCACGAGCAGTACTTC	CASTEDRGHEQYF
TRBD1	TRBV7-3	few	TRBJ1-1	TGTGCCAGCAGTCCGACAGGGCAGAACACTGAAGCTTTCTTT	CASSPTGQNTEAFF